Included here is one TCR beta chain sequence, with context. The data are from a study of T cell responses to AZD1222 COVID-19 vaccine. Data came from immunoSEQ multiplex PCR; TCRdb stores just in-frame clones and leaves some out. The sample holds 150,000 to 200,000 clones, around 93% seen once. Germline CDR1 and CDR2: LGHNT and FRNRAP. V lost 3 bases and J lost 4, with 13 bases in between. CDR3 length equals 15 residues. Specimen: peripheral blood, collected on day 0 of AZD1222 vaccination. This chain connects TRBV12-5 to TRBJ1-3; D might be TRBD1 (6 bases). The source is an adult in good health. The CDR3 DNA reads TGTGCTAGTGGTTTCGGCAGGGGTGGGGGAAACACCATATATTTT. Its protein product is CASGFGRGGGNTIYF.